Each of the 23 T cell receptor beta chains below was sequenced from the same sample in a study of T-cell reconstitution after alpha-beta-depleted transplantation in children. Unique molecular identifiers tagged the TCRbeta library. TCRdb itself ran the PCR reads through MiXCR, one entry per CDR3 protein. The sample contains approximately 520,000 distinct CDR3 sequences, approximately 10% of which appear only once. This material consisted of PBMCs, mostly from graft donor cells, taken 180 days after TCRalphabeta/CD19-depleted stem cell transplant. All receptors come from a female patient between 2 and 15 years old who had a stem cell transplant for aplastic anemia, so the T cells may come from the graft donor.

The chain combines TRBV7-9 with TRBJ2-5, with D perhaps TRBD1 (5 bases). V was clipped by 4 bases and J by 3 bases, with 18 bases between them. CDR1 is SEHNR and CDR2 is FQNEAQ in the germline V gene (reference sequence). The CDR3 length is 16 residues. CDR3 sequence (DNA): TGTGCCAGCAGCTCCAGATTCCGCAGGGAAGAAGAGACCCAGTACTTC. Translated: CASSSRFRREEETQYF.

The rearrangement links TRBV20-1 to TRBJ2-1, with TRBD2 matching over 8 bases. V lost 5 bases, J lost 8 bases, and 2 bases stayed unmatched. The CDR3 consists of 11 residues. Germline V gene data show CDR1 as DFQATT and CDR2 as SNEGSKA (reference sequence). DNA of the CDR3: TGCAGTGCTCCAGCGGGAGATGAGCAGTTCTTC. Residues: CSAPAGDEQFF.

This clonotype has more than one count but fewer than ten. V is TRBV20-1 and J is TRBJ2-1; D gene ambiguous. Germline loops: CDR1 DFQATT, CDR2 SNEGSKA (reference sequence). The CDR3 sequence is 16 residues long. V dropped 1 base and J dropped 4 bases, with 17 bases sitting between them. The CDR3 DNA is TGCAGTGCTAGAGCCCATGGCGGCTACCTGTACAATGAGCAGTTCTTC. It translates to CSARAHGGYLYNEQFF.

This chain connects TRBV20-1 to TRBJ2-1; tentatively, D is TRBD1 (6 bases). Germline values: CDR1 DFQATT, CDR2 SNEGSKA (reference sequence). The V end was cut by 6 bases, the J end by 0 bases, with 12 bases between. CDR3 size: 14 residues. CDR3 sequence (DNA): TGCAGTGCGCGGACAGTCCGCTCCTACAATGAGCAGTTCTTC. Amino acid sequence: CSARTVRSYNEQFF.

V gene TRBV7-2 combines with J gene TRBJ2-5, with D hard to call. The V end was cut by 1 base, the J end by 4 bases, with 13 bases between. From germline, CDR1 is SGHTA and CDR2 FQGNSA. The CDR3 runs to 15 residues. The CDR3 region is CASSLVAGSPETQYF. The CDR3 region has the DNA TGTGCCAGCAGCTTAGTGGCCGGGTCCCCAGAGACCCAGTACTTC.

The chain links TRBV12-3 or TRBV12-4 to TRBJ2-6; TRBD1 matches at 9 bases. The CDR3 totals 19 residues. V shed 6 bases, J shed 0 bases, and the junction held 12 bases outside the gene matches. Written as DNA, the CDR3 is TGTGCCAGCAGCCCAAGGGGGACAGGGCTGAACTCTGGGGCCAACGTCCTGACTTTC. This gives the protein CASSPRGTGLNSGANVLTF.

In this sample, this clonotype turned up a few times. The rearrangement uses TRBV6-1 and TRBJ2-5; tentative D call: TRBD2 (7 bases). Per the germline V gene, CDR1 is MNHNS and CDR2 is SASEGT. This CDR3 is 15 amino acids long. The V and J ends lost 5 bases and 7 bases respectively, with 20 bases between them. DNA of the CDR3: TGTGCCAGCAGTACAGGGCAGGGGTGGGGGGGGACCCAGTACTTC. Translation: CASSTGQGWGGTQYF.

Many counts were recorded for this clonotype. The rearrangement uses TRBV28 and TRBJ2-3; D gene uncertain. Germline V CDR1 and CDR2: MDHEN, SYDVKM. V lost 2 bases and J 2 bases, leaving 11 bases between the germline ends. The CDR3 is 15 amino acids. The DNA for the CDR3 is TGTGCCAGCAGTTTACCCTGGCTATACACAGATACGCAGTATTTT. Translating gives CASSLPWLYTDTQYF.

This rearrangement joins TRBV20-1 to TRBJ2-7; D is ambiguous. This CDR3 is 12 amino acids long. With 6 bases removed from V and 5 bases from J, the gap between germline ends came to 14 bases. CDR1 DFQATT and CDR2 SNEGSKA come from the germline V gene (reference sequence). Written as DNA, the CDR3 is TGCAGTGCGAAGACCCCCATGGACGAGCAGTACTTC. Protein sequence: CSAKTPMDEQYF.

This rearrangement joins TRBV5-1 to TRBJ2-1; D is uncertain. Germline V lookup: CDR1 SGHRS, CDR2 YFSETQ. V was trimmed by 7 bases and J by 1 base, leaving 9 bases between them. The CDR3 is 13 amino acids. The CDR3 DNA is TGCGCCAGCGGAGACTGGTCCTACAATGAGCAGTTCTTC. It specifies CASGDWSYNEQFF.

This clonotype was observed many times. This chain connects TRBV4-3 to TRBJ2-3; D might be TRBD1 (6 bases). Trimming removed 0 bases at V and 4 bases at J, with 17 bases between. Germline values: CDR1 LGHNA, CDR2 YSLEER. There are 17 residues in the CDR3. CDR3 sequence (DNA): TGCGCCAGCAGCCAAGATGAGTACAGGGTACCTCCAGATACGCAGTATTTT. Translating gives CASSQDEYRVPPDTQYF.

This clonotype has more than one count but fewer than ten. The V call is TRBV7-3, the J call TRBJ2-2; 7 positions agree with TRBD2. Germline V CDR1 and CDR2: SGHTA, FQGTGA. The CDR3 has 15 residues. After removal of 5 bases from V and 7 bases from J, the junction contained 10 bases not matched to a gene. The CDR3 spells CASSPRSGEGGELFF. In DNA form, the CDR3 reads TGTGCCAGCAGCCCCCGCTCGGGGGAGGGCGGGGAGCTGTTTTTT. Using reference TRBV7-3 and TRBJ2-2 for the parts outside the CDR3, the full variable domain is GAGVSQTPSNKVTEKGKYVELRCDPISGHTALYWYRQSLGQGPEFLIYFQGTGAADDSGLPNDRFFAVRPEGSVSTLKIQRTERGDSAVYLCASSPRSGEGGELFFGEGSRLTVL.

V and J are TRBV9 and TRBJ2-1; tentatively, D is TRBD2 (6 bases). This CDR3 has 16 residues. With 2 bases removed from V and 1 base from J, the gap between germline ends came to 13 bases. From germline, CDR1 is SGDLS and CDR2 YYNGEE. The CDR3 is CASSVRAGTSYNEQFF. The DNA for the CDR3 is TGTGCCAGCAGCGTTCGGGCGGGGACTTCCTACAATGAGCAGTTCTTC. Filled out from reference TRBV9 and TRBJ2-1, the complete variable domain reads DSGVTQTPKHLITATGQRVTLRCSPRSGDLSVYWYQQSLDQGLQFLIQYYNGEERAKGNILERFSAQQFPDLHSELNLSSLELGDSALYFCASSVRAGTSYNEQFFGPGTRLTVL.

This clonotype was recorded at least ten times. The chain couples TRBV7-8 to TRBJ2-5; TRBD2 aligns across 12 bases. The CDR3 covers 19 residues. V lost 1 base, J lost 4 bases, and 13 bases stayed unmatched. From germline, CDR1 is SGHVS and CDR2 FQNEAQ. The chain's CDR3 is CASSLVLYSSGRASETQYF. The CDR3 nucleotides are TGTGCCAGCAGCTTAGTCCTCTACTCTAGCGGGAGGGCCTCAGAGACCCAGTACTTC.

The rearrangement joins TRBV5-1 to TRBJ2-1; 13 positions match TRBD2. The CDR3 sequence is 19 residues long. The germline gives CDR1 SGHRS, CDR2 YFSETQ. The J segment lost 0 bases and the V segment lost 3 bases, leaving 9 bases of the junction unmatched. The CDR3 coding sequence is TGCGCCAGCAGCTCGTGGACTAGCGGGAGATCCGTCTCCTACAATGAGCAGTTCTTC. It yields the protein CASSSWTSGRSVSYNEQFF. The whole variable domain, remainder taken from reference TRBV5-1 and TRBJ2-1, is KAGVTQTPRYLIKTRGQQVTLSCSPISGHRSVSWYQQTPGQGLQFLFEYFSETQRNKGNFPGRFSGRQFSNSRSEMNVSTLELGDSALYLCASSSWTSGRSVSYNEQFFGPGTRLTVL.

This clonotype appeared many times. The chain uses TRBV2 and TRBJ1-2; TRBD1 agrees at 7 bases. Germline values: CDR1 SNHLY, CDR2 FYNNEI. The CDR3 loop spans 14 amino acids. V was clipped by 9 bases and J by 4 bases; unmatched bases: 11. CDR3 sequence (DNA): TGTGCCAGTGCGCCCGGACAGGACCCCTATGGCTACACCTTC. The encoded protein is CASAPGQDPYGYTF.

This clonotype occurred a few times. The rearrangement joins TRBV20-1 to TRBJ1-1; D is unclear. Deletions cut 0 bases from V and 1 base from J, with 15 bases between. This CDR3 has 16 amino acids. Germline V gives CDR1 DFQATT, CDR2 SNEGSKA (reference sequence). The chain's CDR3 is CSARDDGRSSNTEAFF. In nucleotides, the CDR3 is TGCAGTGCTAGAGATGACGGACGGAGTTCGAACACTGAAGCTTTCTTT.

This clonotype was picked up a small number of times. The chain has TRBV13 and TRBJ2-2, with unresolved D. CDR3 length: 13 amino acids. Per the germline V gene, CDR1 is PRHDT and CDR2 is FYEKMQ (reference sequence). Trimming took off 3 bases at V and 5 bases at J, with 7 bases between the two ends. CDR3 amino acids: CASSFTWTGELFF. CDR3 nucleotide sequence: TGTGCCAGCAGCTTTACATGGACCGGGGAGCTGTTTTTT.

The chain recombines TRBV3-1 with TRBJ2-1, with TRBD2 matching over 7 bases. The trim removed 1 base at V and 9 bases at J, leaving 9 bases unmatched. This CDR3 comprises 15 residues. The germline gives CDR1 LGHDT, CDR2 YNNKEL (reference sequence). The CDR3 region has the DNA TGTGCCAGCAGCCAAGTCCCCAATTTAGCGGGTGAGCAGTTCTTC. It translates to CASSQVPNLAGEQFF.

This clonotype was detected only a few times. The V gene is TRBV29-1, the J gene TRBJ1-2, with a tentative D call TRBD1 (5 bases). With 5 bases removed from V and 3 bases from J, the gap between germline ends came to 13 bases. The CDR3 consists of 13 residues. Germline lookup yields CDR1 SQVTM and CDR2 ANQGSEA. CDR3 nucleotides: TGCAGCGTTCCCTCGGGGGGGGACTATGGCTACACCTTC. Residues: CSVPSGGDYGYTF. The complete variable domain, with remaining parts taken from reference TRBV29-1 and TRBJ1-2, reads SAVISQKPSRDICQRGTSLTIQCQVDSQVTMMFWYRQQPGQSLTLIATANQGSEATYESGFVIDKFPISRPNLTFSTLTVSNMSPEDSSIYLCSVPSGGDYGYTFGSGTRLTVV.

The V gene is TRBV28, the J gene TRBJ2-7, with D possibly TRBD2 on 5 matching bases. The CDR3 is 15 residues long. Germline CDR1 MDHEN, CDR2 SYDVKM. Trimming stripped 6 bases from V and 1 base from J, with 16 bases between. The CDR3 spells CASSTSGRVSYEQYF. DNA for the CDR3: TGTGCCAGCAGCACCAGCGGTCGCGTGTCCTACGAGCAGTACTTC.

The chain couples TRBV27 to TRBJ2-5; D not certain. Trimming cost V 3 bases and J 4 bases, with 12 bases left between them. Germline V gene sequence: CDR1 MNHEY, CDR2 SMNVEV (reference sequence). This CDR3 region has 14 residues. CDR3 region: CASSFWGRRETQYF. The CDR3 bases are TGTGCCAGCAGTTTTTGGGGTAGAAGAGAGACCCAGTACTTC.

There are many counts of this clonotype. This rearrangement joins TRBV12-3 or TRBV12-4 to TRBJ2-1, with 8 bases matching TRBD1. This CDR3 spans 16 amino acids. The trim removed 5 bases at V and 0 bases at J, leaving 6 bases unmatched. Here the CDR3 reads CASSHGTGHSYNEQFF. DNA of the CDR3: TGTGCCAGCAGTCACGGGACAGGTCACTCCTACAATGAGCAGTTCTTC.